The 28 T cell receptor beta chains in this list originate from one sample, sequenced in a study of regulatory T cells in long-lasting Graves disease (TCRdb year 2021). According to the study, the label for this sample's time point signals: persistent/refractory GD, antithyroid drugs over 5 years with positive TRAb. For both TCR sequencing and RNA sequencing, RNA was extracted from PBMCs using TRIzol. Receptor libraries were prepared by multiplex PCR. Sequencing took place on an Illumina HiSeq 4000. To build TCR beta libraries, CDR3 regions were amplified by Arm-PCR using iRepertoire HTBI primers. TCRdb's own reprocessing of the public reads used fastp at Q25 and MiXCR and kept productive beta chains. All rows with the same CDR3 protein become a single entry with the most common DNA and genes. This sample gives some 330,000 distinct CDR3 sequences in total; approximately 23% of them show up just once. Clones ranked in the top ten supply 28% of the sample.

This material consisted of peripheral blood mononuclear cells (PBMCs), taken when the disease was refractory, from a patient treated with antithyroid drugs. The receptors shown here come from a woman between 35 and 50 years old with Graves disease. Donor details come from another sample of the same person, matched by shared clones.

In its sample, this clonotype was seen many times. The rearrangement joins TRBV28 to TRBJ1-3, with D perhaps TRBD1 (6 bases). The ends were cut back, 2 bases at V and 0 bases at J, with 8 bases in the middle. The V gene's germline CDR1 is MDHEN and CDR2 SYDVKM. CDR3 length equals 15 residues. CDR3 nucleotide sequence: TGTGCCAGCAGTTTACAGGGGCACTCTGGAAACACCATATATTTT. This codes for CASSLQGHSGNTIYF. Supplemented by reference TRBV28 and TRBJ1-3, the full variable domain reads DVKVTQSSRYLVKRTGEKVFLECVQDMDHENMFWYRQDPGLGLRLIYFSYDVKMKEKGDIPEGYSVSREKKERFSLILESASTNQTSMYLCASSLQGHSGNTIYFGEGSWLTVV.

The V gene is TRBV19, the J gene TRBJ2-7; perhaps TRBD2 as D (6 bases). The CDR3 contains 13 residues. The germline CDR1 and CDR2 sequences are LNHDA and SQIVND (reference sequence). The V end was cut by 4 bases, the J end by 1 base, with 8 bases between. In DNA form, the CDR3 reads TGTGCCAGTAGTAATGCGGGGTCCTACGAGCAGTACTTC. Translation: CASSNAGSYEQYF.

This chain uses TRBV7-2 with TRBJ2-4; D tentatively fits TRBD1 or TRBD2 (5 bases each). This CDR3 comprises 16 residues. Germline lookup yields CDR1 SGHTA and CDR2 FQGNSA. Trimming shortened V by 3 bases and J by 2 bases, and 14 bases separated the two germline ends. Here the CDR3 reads CASSFLGGPTKNIQYF. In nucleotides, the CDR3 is TGTGCCAGCAGCTTCCTTGGGGGACCGACCAAAAACATTCAGTACTTC. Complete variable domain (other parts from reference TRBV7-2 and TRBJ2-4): GAGVSQSPSNKVTEKGKDVELRCDPISGHTALYWYRQSLGQGLEFLIYFQGNSAPDKSGLPSDRFSAERTGGSVSTLTIQRTQQEDSAVYLCASSFLGGPTKNIQYFGAGTRLSVL.

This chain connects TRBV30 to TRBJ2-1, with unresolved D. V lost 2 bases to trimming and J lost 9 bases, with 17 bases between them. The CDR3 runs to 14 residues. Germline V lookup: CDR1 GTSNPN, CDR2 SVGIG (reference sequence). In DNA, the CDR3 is TGTGCCTGGAGTCGCGGTCCCGAGATCACTGAGCAGTTCTTC. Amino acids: CAWSRGPEITEQFF. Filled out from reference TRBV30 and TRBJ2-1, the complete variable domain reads SQTIHQWPATLVQPVGSPLSLECTVEGTSNPNLYWYRQAAGRGLQLLFYSVGIGQISSEVPQNLSASRPQDRQFILSSKKLLLSDSGFYLCAWSRGPEITEQFFGPGTRLTVL.

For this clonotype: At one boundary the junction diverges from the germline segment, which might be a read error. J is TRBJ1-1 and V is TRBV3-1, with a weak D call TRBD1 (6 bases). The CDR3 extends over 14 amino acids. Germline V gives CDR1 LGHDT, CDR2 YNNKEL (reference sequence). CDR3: CASSQETGRTEAFF. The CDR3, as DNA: TGTGCCAGCAGCCAAGAAACAGGGAGGACTGAGGCTTTCTTT.

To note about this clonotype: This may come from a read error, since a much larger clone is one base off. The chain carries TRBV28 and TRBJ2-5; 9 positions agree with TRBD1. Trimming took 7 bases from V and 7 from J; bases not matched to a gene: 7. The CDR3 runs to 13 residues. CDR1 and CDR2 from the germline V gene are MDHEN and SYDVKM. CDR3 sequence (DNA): TGTGCCAGCACAGGGACAGGGAAAGGGACCCAGTACTTC. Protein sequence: CASTGTGKGTQYF.

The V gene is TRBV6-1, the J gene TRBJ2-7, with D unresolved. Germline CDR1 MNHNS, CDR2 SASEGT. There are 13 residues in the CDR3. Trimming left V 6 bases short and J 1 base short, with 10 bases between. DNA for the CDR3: TGTGCCAGCAGAGAGACGGAATCCTACGAGCAGTACTTC. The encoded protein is CASRETESYEQYF.

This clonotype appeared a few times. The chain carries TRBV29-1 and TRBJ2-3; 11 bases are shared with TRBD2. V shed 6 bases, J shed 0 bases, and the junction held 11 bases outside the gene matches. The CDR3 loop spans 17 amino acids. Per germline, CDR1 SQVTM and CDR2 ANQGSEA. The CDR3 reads CSVMWGSGRESTDTQYF. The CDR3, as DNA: TGCAGCGTGATGTGGGGTAGCGGGAGGGAAAGCACAGATACGCAGTATTTT.

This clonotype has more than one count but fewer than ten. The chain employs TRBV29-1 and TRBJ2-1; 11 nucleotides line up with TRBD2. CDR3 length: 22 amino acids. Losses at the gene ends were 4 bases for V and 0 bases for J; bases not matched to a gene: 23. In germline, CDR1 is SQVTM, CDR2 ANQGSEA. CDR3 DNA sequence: TGCAGCGTTGCGGGTCGCAAATTGGGACTAGCGGAGTGGGGGGACTCCTACAATGAGCAGTTCTTC. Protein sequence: CSVAGRKLGLAEWGDSYNEQFF.

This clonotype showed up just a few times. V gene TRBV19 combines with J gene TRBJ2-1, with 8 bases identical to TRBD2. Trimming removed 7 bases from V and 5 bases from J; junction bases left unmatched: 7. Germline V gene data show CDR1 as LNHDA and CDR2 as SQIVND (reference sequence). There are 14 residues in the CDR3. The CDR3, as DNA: TGTGCCAGTACCCCTAGCGGGCCGAACAATGAGCAGTTCTTC. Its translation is CASTPSGPNNEQFF. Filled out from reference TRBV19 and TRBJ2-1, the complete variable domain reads DGGITQSPKYLFRKEGQNVTLSCEQNLNHDAMYWYRQDPGQGLRLIYYSQIVNDFQKGDIAEGYSVSREKKESFPLTVTSAQKNPTAFYLCASTPSGPNNEQFFGPGTRLTVL.

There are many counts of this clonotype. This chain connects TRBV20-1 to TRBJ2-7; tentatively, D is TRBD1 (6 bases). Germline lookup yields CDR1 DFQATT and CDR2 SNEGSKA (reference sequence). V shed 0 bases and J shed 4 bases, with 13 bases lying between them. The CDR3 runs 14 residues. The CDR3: CSARDGHREYEQYF. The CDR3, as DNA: TGCAGTGCTAGAGATGGACACAGGGAATACGAGCAGTACTTC.

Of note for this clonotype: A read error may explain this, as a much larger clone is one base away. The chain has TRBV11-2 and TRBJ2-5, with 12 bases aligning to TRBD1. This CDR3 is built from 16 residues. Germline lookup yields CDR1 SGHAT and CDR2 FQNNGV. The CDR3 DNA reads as TGTACCAGCAGCCACCGGGACAGGGGGCTTAAAGAGACCCAGTACTTC. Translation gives CTSSHRDRGLKETQYF.

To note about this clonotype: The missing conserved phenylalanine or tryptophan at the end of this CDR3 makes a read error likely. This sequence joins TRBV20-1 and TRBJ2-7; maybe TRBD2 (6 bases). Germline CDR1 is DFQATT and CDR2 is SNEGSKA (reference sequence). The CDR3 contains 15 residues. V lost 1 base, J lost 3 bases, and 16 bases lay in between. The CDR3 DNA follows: TGCAGTGCTAGAGTACTGGCGGGGAAAAACTACGAGCAGTACTCC. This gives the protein CSARVLAGKNYEQYS.

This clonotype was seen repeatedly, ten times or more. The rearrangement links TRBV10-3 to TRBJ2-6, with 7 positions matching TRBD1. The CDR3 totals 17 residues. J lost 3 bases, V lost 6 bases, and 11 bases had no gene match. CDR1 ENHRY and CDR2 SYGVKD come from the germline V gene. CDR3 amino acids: CAIRGTVPLDGANVLTF. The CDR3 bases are TGTGCCATCAGGGGGACAGTTCCCCTAGATGGGGCCAACGTCCTGACTTTC.

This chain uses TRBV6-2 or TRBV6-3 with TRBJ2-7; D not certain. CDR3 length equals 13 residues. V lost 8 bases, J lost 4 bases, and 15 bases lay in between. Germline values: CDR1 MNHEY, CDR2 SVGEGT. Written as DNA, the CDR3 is TGTGCCAGCCAGAGGTCTGCCGTGTACGAGCAGTACTTC. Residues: CASQRSAVYEQYF.

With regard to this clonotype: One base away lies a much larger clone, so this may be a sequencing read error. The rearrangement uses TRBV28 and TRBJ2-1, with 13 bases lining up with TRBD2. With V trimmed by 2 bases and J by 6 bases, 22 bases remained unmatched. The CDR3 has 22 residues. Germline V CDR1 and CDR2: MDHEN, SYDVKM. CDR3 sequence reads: CASSLPSLGTSGKAFWSNEQFF. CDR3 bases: TGTGCCAGCAGTTTACCAAGTTTGGGGACTAGCGGGAAGGCCTTCTGGAGCAATGAGCAGTTCTTC.

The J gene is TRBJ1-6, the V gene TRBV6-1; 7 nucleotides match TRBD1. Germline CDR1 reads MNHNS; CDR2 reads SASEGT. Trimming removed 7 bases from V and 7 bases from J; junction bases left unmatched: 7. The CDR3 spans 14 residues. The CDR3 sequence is CASMEDRTNSPLHF. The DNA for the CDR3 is TGTGCCAGCATGGAGGACAGGACAAATTCACCCCTCCACTTT.

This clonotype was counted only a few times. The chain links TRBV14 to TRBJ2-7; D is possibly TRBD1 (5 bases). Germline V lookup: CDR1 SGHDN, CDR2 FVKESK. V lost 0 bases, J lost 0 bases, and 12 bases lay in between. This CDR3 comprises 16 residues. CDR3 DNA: TGTGCCAGCAGCCAAGATTTGAGGCAGGGCTCCTACGAGCAGTACTTC. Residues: CASSQDLRQGSYEQYF.

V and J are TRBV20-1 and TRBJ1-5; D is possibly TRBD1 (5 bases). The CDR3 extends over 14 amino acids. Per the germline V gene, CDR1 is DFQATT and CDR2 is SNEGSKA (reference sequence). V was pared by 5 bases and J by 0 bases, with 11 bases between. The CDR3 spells CSAVGTASNQPQHF. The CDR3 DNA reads TGCAGTGCTGTCGGGACGGCTAGCAATCAGCCCCAGCATTTT.

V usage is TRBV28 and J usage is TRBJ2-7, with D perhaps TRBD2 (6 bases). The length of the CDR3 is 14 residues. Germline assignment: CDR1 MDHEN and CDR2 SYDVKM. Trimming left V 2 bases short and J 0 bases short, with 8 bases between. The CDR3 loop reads CASSLDGSSYEQYF. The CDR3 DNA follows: TGTGCCAGCAGTTTAGACGGGAGCTCCTACGAGCAGTACTTC.

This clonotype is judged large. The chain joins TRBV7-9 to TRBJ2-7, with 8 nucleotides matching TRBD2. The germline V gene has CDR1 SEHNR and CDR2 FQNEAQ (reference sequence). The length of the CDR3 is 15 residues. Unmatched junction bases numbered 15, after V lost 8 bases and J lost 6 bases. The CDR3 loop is CASSDSLAAGAEQYF. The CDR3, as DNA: TGTGCCAGCTCGGACTCACTAGCGGCGGGAGCCGAGCAGTACTTC.

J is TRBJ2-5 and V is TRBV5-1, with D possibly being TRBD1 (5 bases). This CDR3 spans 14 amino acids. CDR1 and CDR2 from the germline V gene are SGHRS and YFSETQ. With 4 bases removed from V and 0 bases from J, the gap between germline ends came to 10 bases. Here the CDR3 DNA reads TGCGCCAGCAGCAAGGGGCTAAACCAAGAGACCCAGTACTTC. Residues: CASSKGLNQETQYF.

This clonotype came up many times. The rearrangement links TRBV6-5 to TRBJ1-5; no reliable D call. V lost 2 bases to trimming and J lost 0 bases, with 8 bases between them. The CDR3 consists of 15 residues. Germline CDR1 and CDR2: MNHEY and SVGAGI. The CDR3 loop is CASSYGEHSNQPQHF. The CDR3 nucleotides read TGTGCCAGCAGTTACGGGGAGCATAGCAATCAGCCCCAGCATTTT.

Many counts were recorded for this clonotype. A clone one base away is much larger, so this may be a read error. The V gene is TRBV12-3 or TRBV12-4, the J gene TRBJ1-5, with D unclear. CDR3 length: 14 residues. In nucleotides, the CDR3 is TGTGCCAGCAGCTCGGACGGGATCTTTCAGCCCCAGCGTTTT. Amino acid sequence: CASSSDGIFQPQRF.

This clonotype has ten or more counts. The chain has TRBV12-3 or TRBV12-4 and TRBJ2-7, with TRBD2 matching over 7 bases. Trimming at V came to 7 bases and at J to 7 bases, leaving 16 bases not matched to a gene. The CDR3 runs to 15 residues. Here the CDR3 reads CASKESIAGAGEQYF. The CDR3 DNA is TGTGCCAGCAAAGAGAGTATCGCGGGAGCTGGGGAGCAGTACTTC.

The CDR3 loop is CASSFKYLAHTYEQYF. As DNA, the CDR3 is TGCGCCAGCAGCTTCAAGTATCTAGCGCACACCTACGAGCAGTACTTC. This chain uses TRBV5-1 with TRBJ2-7, with D possibly TRBD2 on 6 matching bases. The germline V gene encodes CDR1 SGHRS and CDR2 YFSETQ. V gave up 2 bases and J gave up 2 bases, with 17 bases separating them. The CDR3 runs 16 residues.

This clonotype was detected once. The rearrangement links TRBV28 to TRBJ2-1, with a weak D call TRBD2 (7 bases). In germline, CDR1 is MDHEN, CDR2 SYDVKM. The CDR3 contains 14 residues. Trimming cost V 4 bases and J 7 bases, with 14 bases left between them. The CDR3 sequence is CASSWGGLFNEQFF. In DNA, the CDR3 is TGTGCCAGCAGTTGGGGGGGCCTTTTTAATGAGCAGTTCTTC.

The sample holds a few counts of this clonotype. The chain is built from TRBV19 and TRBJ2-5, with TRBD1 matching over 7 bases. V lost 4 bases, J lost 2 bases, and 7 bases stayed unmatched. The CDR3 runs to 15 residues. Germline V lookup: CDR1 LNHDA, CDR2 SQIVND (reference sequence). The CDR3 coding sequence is TGTGCCAGTAGTAAGTACGGGACAGCACAAGAGACCCAGTACTTC. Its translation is CASSKYGTAQETQYF.